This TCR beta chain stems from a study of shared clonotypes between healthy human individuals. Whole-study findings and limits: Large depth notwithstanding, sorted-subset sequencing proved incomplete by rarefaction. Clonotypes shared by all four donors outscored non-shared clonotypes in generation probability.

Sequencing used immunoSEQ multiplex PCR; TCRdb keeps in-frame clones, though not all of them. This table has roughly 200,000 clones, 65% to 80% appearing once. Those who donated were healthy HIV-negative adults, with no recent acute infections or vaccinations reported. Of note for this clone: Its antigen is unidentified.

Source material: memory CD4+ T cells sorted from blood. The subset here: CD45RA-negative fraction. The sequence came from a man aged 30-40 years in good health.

The CDR3 loop reads CASSPLVQGAGVEAFF. CDR3 nucleotides: TGTGCCAGCTCACCGTTGGTTCAGGGGGCGGGGGTTGAAGCTTTCTTT. The chain combines TRBV18 with TRBJ1-1; TRBD1 agrees at 8 bases. The CDR3 totals 16 residues. The J segment lost 7 bases and the V segment lost 3 bases, leaving 13 bases of the junction unmatched. CDR1 is KGHSH, CDR2 LQKENI, per germline.